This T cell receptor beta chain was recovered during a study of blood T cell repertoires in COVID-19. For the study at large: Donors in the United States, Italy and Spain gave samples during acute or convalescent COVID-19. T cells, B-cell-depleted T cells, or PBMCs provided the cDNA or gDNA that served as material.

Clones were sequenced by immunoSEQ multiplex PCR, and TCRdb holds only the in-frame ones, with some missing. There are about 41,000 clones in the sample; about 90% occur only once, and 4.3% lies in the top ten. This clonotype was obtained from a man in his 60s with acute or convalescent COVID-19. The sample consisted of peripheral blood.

The DNA of the CDR3 is TGTGCCAGCAGTTGGGAGGGTAACCAGCCCCAGCATTTT. Amino acid sequence: CASSWEGNQPQHF. The chain has TRBV12-3 or TRBV12-4 and TRBJ1-5; unclear D gene. CDR3 length: 13 residues. V was trimmed by 4 bases and J by 7 bases, leaving 11 bases between them.